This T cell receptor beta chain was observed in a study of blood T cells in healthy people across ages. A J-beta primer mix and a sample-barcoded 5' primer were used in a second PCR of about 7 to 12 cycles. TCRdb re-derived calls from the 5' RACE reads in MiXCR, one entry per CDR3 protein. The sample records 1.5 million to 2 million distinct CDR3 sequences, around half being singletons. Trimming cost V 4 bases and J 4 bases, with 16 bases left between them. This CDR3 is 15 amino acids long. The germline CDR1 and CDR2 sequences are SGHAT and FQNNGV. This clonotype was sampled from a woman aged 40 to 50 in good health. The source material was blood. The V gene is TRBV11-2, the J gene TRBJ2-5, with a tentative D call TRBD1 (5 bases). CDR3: CASSSRRQGIETQYF. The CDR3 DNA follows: TGTGCCAGCAGCTCCCGCCGCCAGGGAATAGAGACCCAGTACTTC.